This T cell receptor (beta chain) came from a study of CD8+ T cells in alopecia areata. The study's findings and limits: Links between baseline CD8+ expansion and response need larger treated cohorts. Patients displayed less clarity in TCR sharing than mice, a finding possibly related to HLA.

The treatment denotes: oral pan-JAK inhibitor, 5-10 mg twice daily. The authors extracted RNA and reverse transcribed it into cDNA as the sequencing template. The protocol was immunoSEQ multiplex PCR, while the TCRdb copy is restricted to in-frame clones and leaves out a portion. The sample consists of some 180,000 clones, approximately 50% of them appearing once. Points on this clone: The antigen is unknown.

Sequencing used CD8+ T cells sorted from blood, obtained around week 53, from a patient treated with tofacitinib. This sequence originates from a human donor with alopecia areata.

The CDR3 reads CSVVGRGTNTGELFF. CDR3 bases: TGCAGCGTTGTGGGGCGGGGGACGAACACCGGGGAGCTGTTTTTT. The chain joins TRBV29-1 to TRBJ2-2; 7 bases match TRBD2. Germline V lookup: CDR1 SQVTM, CDR2 ANQGSEA. With 4 bases clipped from V and 0 bases from J, the junction kept 5 bases outside the gene matches. The CDR3 has 15 residues.